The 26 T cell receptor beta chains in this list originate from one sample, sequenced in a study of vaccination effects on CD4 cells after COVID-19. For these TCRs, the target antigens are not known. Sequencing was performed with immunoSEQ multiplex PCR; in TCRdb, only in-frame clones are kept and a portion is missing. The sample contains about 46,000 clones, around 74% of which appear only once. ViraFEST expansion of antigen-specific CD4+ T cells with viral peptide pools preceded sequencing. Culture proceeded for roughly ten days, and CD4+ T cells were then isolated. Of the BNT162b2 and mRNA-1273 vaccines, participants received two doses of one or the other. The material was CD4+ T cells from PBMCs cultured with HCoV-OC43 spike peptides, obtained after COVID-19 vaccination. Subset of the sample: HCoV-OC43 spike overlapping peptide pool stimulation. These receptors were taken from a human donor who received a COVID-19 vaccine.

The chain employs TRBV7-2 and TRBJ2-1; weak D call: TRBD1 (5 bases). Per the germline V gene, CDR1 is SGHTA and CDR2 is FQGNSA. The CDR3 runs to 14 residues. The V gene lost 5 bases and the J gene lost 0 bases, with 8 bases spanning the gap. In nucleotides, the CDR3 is TGTGCCAGCAGCCCCCAGGGCTCCTACAATGAGCAGTTCTTC. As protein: CASSPQGSYNEQFF.

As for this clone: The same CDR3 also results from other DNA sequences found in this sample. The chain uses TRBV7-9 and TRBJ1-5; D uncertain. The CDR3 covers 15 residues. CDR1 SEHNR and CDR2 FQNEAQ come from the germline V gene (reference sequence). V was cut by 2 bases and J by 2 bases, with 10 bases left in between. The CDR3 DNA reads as TGTGCCAGCAGCTTACAAGGTGGTGGCAATCAGCCCCAGCATTTT. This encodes CASSLQGGGNQPQHF.

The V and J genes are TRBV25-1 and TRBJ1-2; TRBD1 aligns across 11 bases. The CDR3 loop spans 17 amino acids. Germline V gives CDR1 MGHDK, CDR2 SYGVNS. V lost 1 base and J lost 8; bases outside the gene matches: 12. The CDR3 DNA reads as TGTGCCAGCAGTGAATGGTCGGGCGGACAGGGGGCAGGGGGCTACACCTTC. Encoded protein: CASSEWSGGQGAGGYTF.

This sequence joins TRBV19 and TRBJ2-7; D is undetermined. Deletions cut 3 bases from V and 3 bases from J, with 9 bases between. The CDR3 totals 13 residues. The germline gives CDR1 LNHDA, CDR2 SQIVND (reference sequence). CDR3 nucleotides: TGTGCCAGTAGTATTTTGGACGGCTACGAGCAGTACTTC. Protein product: CASSILDGYEQYF. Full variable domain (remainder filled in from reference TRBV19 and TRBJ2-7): DGGITQSPKYLFRKEGQNVTLSCEQNLNHDAMYWYRQDPGQGLRLIYYSQIVNDFQKGDIAEGYSVSREKKESFPLTVTSAQKNPTAFYLCASSILDGYEQYFGPGTRLTVT.

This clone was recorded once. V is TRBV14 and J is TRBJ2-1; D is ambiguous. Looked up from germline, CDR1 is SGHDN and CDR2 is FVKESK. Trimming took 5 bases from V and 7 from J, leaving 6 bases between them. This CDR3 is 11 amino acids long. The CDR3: CASSFLNEQFF. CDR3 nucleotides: TGTGCCAGCAGCTTCCTTAATGAGCAGTTCTTC.

CDR3 region: CASSARTGRRVGAFF. CDR3 DNA sequence: TGTGCCAGCAGTGCAAGGACCGGTAGACGGGTAGGAGCTTTCTTT. V usage is TRBV25-1 and J usage is TRBJ1-1; no clear D gene. The CDR3 extends over 15 amino acids. Trimming shortened V by 4 bases and J by 10 bases, and 22 bases separated the two germline ends. Germline loops: CDR1 MGHDK, CDR2 SYGVNS.

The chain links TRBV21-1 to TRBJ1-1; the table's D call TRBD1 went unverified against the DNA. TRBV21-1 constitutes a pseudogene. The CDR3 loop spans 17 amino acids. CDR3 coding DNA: TGTGCCAGCAGCTTACAGGGGGCGCGTGGTATGAACACTGAAGCTTTCTTT. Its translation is CASSLQGARGMNTEAFF.

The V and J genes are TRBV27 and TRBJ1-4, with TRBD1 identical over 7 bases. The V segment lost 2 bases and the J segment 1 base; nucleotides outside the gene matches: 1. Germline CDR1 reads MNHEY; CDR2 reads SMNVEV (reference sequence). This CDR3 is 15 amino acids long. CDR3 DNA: TGTGCCAGCAGTTTAAACAGGGGAACTAATGAAAAACTGTTTTTT. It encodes CASSLNRGTNEKLFF.

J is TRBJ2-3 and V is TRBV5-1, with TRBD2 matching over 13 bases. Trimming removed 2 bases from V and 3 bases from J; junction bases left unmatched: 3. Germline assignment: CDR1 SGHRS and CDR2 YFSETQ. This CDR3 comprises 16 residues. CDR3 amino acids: CASSFRLAGGTDTQYF. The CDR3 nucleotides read TGCGCCAGCAGCTTTCGACTAGCGGGAGGTACAGATACGCAGTATTTT.

The CDR3: CASSLAGGSNQPQHF. In nucleotides, the CDR3 is TGTGCCAGCAGCTTAGCAGGGGGTTCCAATCAGCCCCAGCATTTT. This chain links TRBV7-2 with TRBJ1-5; tentatively, D is TRBD1 (6 bases). The CDR3 has 15 residues. V dropped 0 bases and J dropped 3 bases, with 9 bases sitting between them. Looked up from germline, CDR1 is SGHTA and CDR2 is FQGNSA.

CDR3 bases: TGTGCCAGCAGCCAAGGGTCAGTTAACCTGAAGAACACTGAAGCTTTCTTT. Amino acid sequence: CASSQGSVNLKNTEAFF. The rearrangement joins TRBV3-1 (or the pseudogene TRBV3-2) to TRBJ1-1; D unresolved. The ends were cut back, 1 base at V and 1 base at J, with 16 bases in the middle. Looked up from germline, CDR1 is LGHDT and CDR2 is YNNKEL (reference sequence). CDR3 length: 17 amino acids.

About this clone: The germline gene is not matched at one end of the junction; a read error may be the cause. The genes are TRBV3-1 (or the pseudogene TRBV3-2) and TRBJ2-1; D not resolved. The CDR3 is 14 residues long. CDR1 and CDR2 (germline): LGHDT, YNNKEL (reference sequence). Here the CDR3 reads CASSQDLSHNEQFF. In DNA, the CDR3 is TGTGCCAGCAGCCAAGATCTCTCCCACAATGAGCAGTTCTTC.

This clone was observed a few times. Here the CDR3 DNA reads TGTGCCAGCAGTTACGCTGGGGATTACGAGCAGTACTTC. It specifies CASSYAGDYEQYF. The chain joins TRBV6-6 to TRBJ2-7; the D is unclear. Between the trimmed V and J ends, which lost 2 bases and 4 bases, there was a span of 9 bases. Germline loops: CDR1 MNHNY, CDR2 SVGAGI (reference sequence). The CDR3 is made up of 13 amino acids.

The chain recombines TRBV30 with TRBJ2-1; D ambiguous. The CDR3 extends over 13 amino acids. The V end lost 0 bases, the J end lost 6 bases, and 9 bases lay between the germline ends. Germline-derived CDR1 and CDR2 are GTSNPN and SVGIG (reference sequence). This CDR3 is CAWSVYPPNEQFF. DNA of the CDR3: TGTGCCTGGAGTGTTTACCCCCCCAATGAGCAGTTCTTC.

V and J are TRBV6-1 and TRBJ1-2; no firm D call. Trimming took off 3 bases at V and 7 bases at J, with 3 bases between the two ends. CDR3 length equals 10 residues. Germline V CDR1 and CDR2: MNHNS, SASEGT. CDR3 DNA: TGTGCCAGCAGTGATATTGGCTACACCTTC. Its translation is CASSDIGYTF.

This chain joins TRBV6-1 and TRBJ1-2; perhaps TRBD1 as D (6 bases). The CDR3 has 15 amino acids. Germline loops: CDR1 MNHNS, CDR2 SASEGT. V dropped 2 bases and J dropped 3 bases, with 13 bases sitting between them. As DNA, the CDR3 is TGTGCCAGCAGTGAAATTCCAGGGGACTACTATGGCTACACCTTC. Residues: CASSEIPGDYYGYTF.

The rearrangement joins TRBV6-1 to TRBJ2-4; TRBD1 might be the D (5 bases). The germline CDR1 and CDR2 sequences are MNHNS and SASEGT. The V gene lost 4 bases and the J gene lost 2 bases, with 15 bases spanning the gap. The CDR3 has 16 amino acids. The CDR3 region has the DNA TGTGCCAGCAGTGGCCGGCTGGGGCAATCCAAAAACATTCAGTACTTC. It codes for CASSGRLGQSKNIQYF.

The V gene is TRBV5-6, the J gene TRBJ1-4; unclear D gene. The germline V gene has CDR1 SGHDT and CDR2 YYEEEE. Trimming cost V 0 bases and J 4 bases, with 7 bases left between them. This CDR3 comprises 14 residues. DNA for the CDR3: TGTGCCAGCAGCTTGGGGCACTTTAATGAAAAACTGTTTTTT. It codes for CASSLGHFNEKLFF.

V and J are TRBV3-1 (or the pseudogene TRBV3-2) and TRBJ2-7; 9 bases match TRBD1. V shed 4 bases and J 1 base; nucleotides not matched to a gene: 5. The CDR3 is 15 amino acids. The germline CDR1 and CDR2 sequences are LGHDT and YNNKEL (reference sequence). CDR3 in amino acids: CASSLPGQGSYEQYF. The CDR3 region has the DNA TGTGCCAGCAGCCTGCCGGGACAGGGTTCCTACGAGCAGTACTTC.

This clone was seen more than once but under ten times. Here the CDR3 reads CASSEGGRNTIYF. In DNA, the CDR3 is TGTGCCAGCAGTGAAGGAGGAAGAAACACCATATATTTT. V gene TRBV25-1 combines with J gene TRBJ1-3; unclear D gene. V lost 2 bases to trimming and J lost 5 bases, with 7 bases between them. Germline values: CDR1 MGHDK, CDR2 SYGVNS. The CDR3 has 13 residues.

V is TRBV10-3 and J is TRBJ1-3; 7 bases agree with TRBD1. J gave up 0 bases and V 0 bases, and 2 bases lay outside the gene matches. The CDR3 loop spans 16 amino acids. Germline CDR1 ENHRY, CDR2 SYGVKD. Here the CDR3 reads CAISESGQASGNTIYF. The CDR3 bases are TGTGCCATCAGTGAGTCTGGACAGGCCTCTGGAAACACCATATATTTT.

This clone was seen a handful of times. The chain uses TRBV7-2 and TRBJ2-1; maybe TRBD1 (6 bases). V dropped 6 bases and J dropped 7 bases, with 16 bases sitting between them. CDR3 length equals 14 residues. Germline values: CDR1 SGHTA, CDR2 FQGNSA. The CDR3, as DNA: TGTGCCAGCAGTCGGACAGATAAGGAAAATGAGCAGTTCTTC. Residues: CASSRTDKENEQFF.

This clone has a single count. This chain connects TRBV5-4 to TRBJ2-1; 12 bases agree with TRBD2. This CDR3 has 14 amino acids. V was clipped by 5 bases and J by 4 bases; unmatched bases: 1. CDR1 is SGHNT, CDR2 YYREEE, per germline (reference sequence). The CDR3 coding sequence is TGTGCCAGCAGGGGGACTAGCGGGTACAATGAGCAGTTCTTC. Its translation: CASRGTSGYNEQFF.

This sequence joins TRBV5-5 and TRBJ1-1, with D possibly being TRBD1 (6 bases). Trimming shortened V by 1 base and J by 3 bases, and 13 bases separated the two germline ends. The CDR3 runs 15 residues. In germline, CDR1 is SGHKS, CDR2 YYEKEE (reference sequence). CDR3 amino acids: CASSLLGGGDTEAFF. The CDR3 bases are TGTGCCAGCAGCTTGTTGGGGGGCGGGGACACTGAAGCTTTCTTT. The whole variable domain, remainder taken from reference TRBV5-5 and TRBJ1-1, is DAGVTQSPTHLIKTRGQQVTLRCSPISGHKSVSWYQQVLGQGPQFIFQYYEKEERGRGNFPDRFSARQFPNYSSELNVNALLLGDSALYLCASSLLGGGDTEAFFGQGTRLTVV.

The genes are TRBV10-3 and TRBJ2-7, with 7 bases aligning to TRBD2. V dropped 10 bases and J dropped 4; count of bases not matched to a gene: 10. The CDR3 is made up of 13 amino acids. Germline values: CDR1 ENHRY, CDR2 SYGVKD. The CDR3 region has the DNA TGTGCCACCCTCTTCCGGGAGGATTACGAGCAGTACTTC. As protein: CATLFREDYEQYF.

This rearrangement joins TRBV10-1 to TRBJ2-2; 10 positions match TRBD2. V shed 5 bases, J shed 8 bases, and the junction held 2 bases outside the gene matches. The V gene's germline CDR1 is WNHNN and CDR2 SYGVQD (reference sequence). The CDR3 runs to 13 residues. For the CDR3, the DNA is TGCGCCAGCAGTTCTAGCGGGAGTGGGGAGCTGTTTTTT. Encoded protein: CASSSSGSGELFF.